This T cell receptor beta chain was sequenced during a study of cytotoxic CD8 clonotypes in ibrutinib-treated CLL. Study-level results: Clonality increased with ibrutinib response but returned toward baseline at progression.

Produced via immunoSEQ multiplex PCR; TCRdb's table is partial and in-frame only. This sample has 150,000 to 200,000 clones; around 70% occur once, and the top ten carry around 15%. Germline V gene sequence: CDR1 SGHNT, CDR2 YYREEE (reference sequence). V lost 4 bases, J lost 8 bases, and 12 bases stayed unmatched. CDR3 length: 15 amino acids. Frozen PBMC stocks contributed around 1.9 micrograms of genomic DNA to the TCR beta libraries. Details on this clone: Its antigen is not identified.

The sequence came from a human donor with chronic lymphocytic leukemia. The source material was PBMCs, sampled after 24 months of ibrutinib treatment. The gene calls are TRBV5-4 and TRBJ2-1; 7 positions match TRBD2. The CDR3 region is CASSPRTRILDEQFF. CDR3 nucleotide sequence: TGTGCCAGCAGCCCAAGGACTAGGATACTTGATGAGCAGTTCTTC.